Below, one TCR beta chain is given with its context. This sample stems from a study of cytomegalovirus exposure and HLA in healthy donors. The V gene end was trimmed by 9 bases and the J gene end by 4 bases; junction bases not matched to a gene: 9. The CDR3 consists of 16 residues. The germline CDR1 and CDR2 sequences are MDHEN and SYDVKM. The study ran its PCR with 60 Vbeta and 13 Jbeta primers. Clones were read by immunoSEQ multiplex PCR, and TCRdb kept only the in-frame ones, dropping some. The table shows about 180,000 clones, with about 80% occurring only once. The receptor's source is a woman aged 25 to 45 in good health and CMV-seronegative. The material sequenced was PBMCs. The chain carries TRBV28 and TRBJ2-5, with TRBD2 identical over 15 bases. CDR3 loop: CASSGTSGRIGETQYF. The CDR3 DNA reads TGTGCCAGTTCCGGGACTAGCGGGAGGATAGGAGAGACCCAGTACTTC.